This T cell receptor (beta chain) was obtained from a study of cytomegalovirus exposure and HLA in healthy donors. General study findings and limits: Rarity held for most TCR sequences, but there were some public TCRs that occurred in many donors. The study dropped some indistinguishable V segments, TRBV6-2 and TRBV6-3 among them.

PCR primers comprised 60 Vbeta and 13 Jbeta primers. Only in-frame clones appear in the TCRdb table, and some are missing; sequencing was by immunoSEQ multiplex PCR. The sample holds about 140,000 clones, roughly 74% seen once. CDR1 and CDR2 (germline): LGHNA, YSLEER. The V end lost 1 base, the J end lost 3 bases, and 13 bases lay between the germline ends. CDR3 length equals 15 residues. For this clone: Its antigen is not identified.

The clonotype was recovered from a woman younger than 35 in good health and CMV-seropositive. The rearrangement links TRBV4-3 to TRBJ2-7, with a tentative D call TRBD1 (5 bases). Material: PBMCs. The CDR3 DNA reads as TGCGCCAGCAGCCAAGTTGTTCAGGGTGACTACGAGCAGTACTTC. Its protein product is CASSQVVQGDYEQYF.